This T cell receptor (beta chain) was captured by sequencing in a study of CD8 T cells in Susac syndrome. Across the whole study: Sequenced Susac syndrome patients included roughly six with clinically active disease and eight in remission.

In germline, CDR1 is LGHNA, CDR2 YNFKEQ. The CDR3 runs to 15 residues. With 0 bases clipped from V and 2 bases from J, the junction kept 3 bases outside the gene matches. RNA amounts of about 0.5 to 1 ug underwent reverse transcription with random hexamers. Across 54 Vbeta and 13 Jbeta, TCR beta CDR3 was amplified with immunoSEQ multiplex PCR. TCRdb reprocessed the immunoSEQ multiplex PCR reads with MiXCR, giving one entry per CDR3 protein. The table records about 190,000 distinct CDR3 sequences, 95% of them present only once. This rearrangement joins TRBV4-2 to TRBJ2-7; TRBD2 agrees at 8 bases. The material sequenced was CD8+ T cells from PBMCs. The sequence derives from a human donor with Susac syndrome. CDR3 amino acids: CASSQELAEAYEQYF. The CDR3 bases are TGTGCCAGCAGCCAAGAACTAGCGGAGGCCTACGAGCAGTACTTC.